Presented here are 27 T cell receptor beta chains from one specimen sequenced in a study of shared clonotypes between healthy human individuals (dated by TCRdb to about 2020). Library generation was performed with the immunoSEQ multiplex PCR assay. In its TCRdb copy, this immuneACCESS table keeps in-frame sequences only and misses some clones. Where compared with another copy, unresolved V genes explain less than half of these, and the others have no known cause. Across this sample there are about 560,000 clones, with just over 75% seen only once. The ten largest clones add up to 12% of the sample. Sequenced: PBMCs. These receptors were obtained from a woman between 40 and 55 years old in good health. Some clones in this sample may be carry-over from other donors' samples.

This clone occurred once. The chain carries TRBV6-6 and TRBJ2-7; D not certain. CDR1 MNHNY and CDR2 SVGAGI come from the germline V gene (reference sequence). The CDR3 covers 11 residues. V lost 2 bases to trimming and J lost 5 bases, with 4 bases between them. The chain's CDR3 is CASSYINEQYF. CDR3 DNA sequence: TGTGCCAGCAGTTACATCAACGAGCAGTACTTC.

The chain couples TRBV5-1 to TRBJ2-3; TRBD2 matches 9 bases. Germline-derived CDR1 and CDR2 are SGHRS and YFSETQ. Trimming removed 4 bases from V and 2 bases from J; junction bases left unmatched: 8. This CDR3 has 16 residues. CDR3 bases: TGCGCCAGCAGCGTAGTGACTAGCGGAAACACAGATACGCAGTATTTT. Amino acids: CASSVVTSGNTDTQYF.

The CDR3, as DNA: TGTGCCACCGGAGAGGGGGCAGGTGAGACCCAGTACTTC. It encodes CATGEGAGETQYF. This chain connects TRBV6-1 to TRBJ2-5; 7 bases agree with TRBD1. CDR3 length equals 13 residues. Germline CDR1 is MNHNS and CDR2 is SASEGT. The V segment lost 10 bases and the J segment 5 bases; nucleotides outside the gene matches: 10.

J is TRBJ2-7 and V is TRBV30; no definite D call. The ends were cut back, 1 base at V and 0 bases at J, with 1 base in the middle. Per the germline V gene, CDR1 is GTSNPN and CDR2 is SVGIG (reference sequence). This CDR3 region has 11 residues. The CDR3 sequence: CAWSDSYEQYF. Here the CDR3 DNA reads TGTGCCTGGAGTGACTCCTACGAGCAGTACTTC.

The genes are TRBV28 and TRBJ1-4; D might be TRBD1 (5 bases). This CDR3 has 17 amino acids. Germline assignment: CDR1 MDHEN and CDR2 SYDVKM. The ends were cut back, 6 bases at V and 5 bases at J, with 22 bases in the middle. The CDR3 loop reads CASRVSPFRALNEKLFF. CDR3 nucleotide sequence: TGTGCCAGCAGGGTTTCCCCTTTCAGGGCCCTCAATGAAAAACTGTTTTTT. Using reference TRBV28 and TRBJ1-4 for the parts outside the CDR3, the full variable domain is DVKVTQSSRYLVKRTGEKVFLECVQDMDHENMFWYRQDPGLGLRLIYFSYDVKMKEKGDIPEGYSVSREKKERFSLILESASTNQTSMYLCASRVSPFRALNEKLFFGSGTQLSVL.

This chain connects TRBV5-4 to TRBJ1-2; D perhaps matches TRBD1 (6 bases). CDR1 and CDR2 (germline): SGHNT, YYREEE (reference sequence). The length of the CDR3 is 13 residues. V was trimmed by 4 bases and J by 2 bases, leaving 9 bases between them. CDR3 residues: CASSTDSNYGYTF. DNA of the CDR3: TGTGCCAGCAGCACGGACAGCAACTATGGCTACACCTTC.

In the case of this clone: It may be a read error: a sequence one base away is much more abundant. V usage is TRBV18 and J usage is TRBJ2-7; D is unresolved. CDR1 KGHSH and CDR2 LQKENI come from the germline V gene. This CDR3 region has 13 residues. The CDR3 DNA follows: TGTGCCAGCTCAGTGACCGCTTCCTACAAGCAGTACTTC. It codes for CASSVTASYKQYF.

The chain joins TRBV14 to TRBJ2-2; no clear D gene. The ends were cut back, 4 bases at V and 2 bases at J, with 17 bases in the middle. The CDR3 is made up of 17 amino acids. Germline CDR1 and CDR2: SGHDN and FVKESK. The CDR3 nucleotides are TGTGCCAGCAGCCGACTCGCGCTTTCGATTAACACCGGGGAGCTGTTTTTT. It yields the protein CASSRLALSINTGELFF.

For this clone: This likely stems from a read error, as it lies one base from a far larger clone. Other nucleotide sequences in the sample specify the same CDR3. The rearrangement uses TRBV7-9 and TRBJ2-1; no definite D call. Germline V gene lookup returns CDR1 SEHNR and CDR2 FQNEAQ (reference sequence). The CDR3 is 13 amino acids. CDR3 loop: CASSPPVEDEQFF. DNA of the CDR3: TGTGCCAGCAGTCCGCCAGTAGAGGATGAGCAATTCTTC.

The rearrangement joins TRBV4-1 to TRBJ2-7; D might be TRBD1 (5 bases). The V end lost 4 bases, the J end lost 4 bases, and 11 bases lay between the germline ends. The CDR3 spans 13 residues. Germline V gives CDR1 MGHRA, CDR2 YSYEKL. CDR3 bases: TGCGCCAGCAGCCCCGTGGGGCGGTACGAGCAGTACTTC. Amino acid sequence: CASSPVGRYEQYF.

The CDR3, as DNA: TGCGCCAGCAGCTTCACCTCGCAGAACACCGGGGAGCTGTTTTTT. It yields the protein CASSFTSQNTGELFF. The gene calls are TRBV5-1 and TRBJ2-2, with no clear D. Looked up from germline, CDR1 is SGHRS and CDR2 is YFSETQ. V lost 2 bases and J lost 1, with 9 bases in between. The CDR3 has 15 amino acids.

Notes on this clone: The junction departs from the called germline gene at one end, perhaps through a read error. The chain has TRBV7-8 and TRBJ1-4, with D perhaps TRBD1 (6 bases). The germline V gene encodes CDR1 SGHVS and CDR2 FQNEAQ. The CDR3 consists of 16 residues. CDR3 DNA sequence: TGTGCCAGCAGCCTAGCTAAGGGGGGCCCTAATGAAAAACTGTTTTTT. Translating it yields CASSLAKGGPNEKLFF.

The V call is TRBV15, the J call TRBJ2-3; 7 nucleotides match TRBD1. V dropped 1 base and J dropped 2; count of bases not matched to a gene: 15. The CDR3 has 19 residues. Per the germline V gene, CDR1 is LNHNV and CDR2 is YYDKDF (reference sequence). As DNA, the CDR3 is TGTGCCACCAGCAGAGGAATCCGGGACAGAGCTCCCGACACAGATACGCAGTATTTT. The encoded protein is CATSRGIRDRAPDTDTQYF.

The chain recombines TRBV5-5 with TRBJ2-6, with no clear D. The V end was cut by 4 bases, the J end by 0 bases, with 5 bases between. Germline CDR1 is SGHKS and CDR2 is YYEKEE (reference sequence). The CDR3 runs 14 residues. The DNA for the CDR3 is TGTGCCAGCAGCAATCCCTCTGGGGCCAACGTCCTGACTTTC. Translating it yields CASSNPSGANVLTF.

The chain carries TRBV5-4 and TRBJ1-5, with a possible D match to TRBD1 (5 bases). The CDR3 is 11 amino acids. Per the germline V gene, CDR1 is SGHNT and CDR2 is YYREEE (reference sequence). Trimming shortened V by 6 bases and J by 7 bases, and 8 bases separated the two germline ends. CDR3 protein: CASTDSQPQHF. CDR3 sequence (DNA): TGTGCCAGCACCGACAGCCAGCCCCAGCATTTT.

J is TRBJ2-2 and V is TRBV12-5, with D perhaps matching TRBD2 (5 bases). The CDR3 length is 14 residues. Germline loops: CDR1 LGHNT, CDR2 FRNRAP. Trimming left V 0 bases short and J 4 bases short, with 6 bases between. CDR3 loop: CASGLVGLTGELFF. CDR3 DNA: TGTGCTAGTGGTTTGGTAGGACTCACCGGGGAGCTGTTTTTT.

For this clone: The same CDR3 is also encoded by other DNA sequences in this sample. The J gene is TRBJ2-3, the V gene TRBV5-5; 10 nucleotides agree with TRBD2. CDR3 length: 16 amino acids. V was pared by 0 bases and J by 1 base, with 2 bases of the junction left unmatched. The V gene's germline CDR1 is SGHKS and CDR2 YYEKEE (reference sequence). The CDR3 spells CASSLGLAGGTDTQYF. As DNA, the CDR3 is TGTGCCAGCAGCTTGGGGCTAGCGGGGGGCACAGATACGCAGTATTTT.

This clone was detected only a few times. The J gene is TRBJ2-7, the V gene TRBV5-1; 13 nucleotides align to TRBD2. CDR1 SGHRS and CDR2 YFSETQ come from the germline V gene. The CDR3 runs to 18 residues. Trimming took 0 bases from V and 2 from J; bases not matched to a gene: 8. The CDR3 here is CASSLDWTSGRQTYEQYF. For the CDR3, the DNA is TGCGCCAGCAGCTTGGACTGGACTAGCGGGAGACAAACCTACGAGCAGTACTTC.

The gene calls are TRBV6-1 and TRBJ2-1; a possible D gene is TRBD1 (6 bases). The CDR3 contains 14 residues. The germline CDR1 and CDR2 sequences are MNHNS and SASEGT. V lost 6 bases, J lost 2 bases, and 11 bases lay in between. CDR3: CASSPTGPYNEQFF. The DNA of the CDR3 is TGTGCCAGCAGCCCCACAGGGCCCTACAATGAGCAGTTCTTC.

This chain joins TRBV27 and TRBJ2-3; 8 bases agree with TRBD1. This CDR3 is 15 amino acids long. CDR1 is MNHEY and CDR2 is SMNVEV in the germline V gene (reference sequence). After removal of 6 bases from V and 3 bases from J, the junction contained 8 bases not matched to a gene. The CDR3 region is CASRRGQGRTDTQYF. As DNA, the CDR3 is TGTGCCAGCAGACGCGGACAGGGAAGGACAGATACGCAGTATTTT.

This chain links TRBV15 with TRBJ2-3; D gene unclear. V dropped 1 base and J dropped 2 bases, with 7 bases sitting between them. The CDR3 contains 14 residues. Germline-derived CDR1 and CDR2 are LNHNV and YYDKDF (reference sequence). This chain's CDR3 is CATSRVGLTDTQYF. The CDR3 DNA reads TGTGCCACCAGCAGAGTCGGTCTCACAGATACGCAGTATTTT. Filled out from reference TRBV15 and TRBJ2-3, the complete variable domain reads DAMVIQNPRYQVTQFGKPVTLSCSQTLNHNVMYWYQQKSSQAPKLLFHYYDKDFNNEADTPDNFQSRRPNTSFCFLDIRSPGLGDTAMYLCATSRVGLTDTQYFGPGTRLTVL.

The rearrangement links TRBV27 to TRBJ2-3, with D possibly matching TRBD2 (6 bases). Trimming pared 2 bases from V and 3 bases from J, leaving 12 bases between. The CDR3 runs to 15 residues. Germline lookup yields CDR1 MNHEY and CDR2 SMNVEV (reference sequence). CDR3 region: CASSLDGRGTDTQYF. The CDR3 coding sequence is TGTGCCAGCAGTTTAGACGGGAGAGGAACAGATACGCAGTATTTT.

This clone occurred a few times. The rearrangement joins TRBV7-7 to TRBJ2-1; perhaps TRBD1 as D (6 bases). The CDR3 covers 15 residues. With 5 bases removed from V and 5 bases from J, the gap between germline ends came to 16 bases. The germline V gene encodes CDR1 SSHAT and CDR2 FNYEAQ (reference sequence). CDR3 in DNA: TGTGCCAGCAGCGTCAGCCGGGACACAAACAATGAGCAGTTCTTC. Translating gives CASSVSRDTNNEQFF.

This chain links TRBV19 with TRBJ1-1; D remains ambiguous. Germline V lookup: CDR1 LNHDA, CDR2 SQIVND (reference sequence). Trimming pared 5 bases from V and 0 bases from J, leaving 13 bases between. There are 15 residues in the CDR3. As DNA, the CDR3 is TGTGCCAGTAGTCTCGAGACAAGGCTGAACACTGAAGCTTTCTTT. This encodes CASSLETRLNTEAFF.

V gene TRBV28 combines with J gene TRBJ2-7, with 8 bases lining up with TRBD1. CDR1 is MDHEN and CDR2 is SYDVKM in the germline V gene. The CDR3 extends over 14 amino acids. With 6 bases clipped from V and 2 bases from J, the junction kept 6 bases outside the gene matches. CDR3 sequence: CASRSGQDPYEQYF. In nucleotides, the CDR3 is TGTGCCAGCAGATCGGGACAGGACCCCTACGAGCAGTACTTC.

V is TRBV11-2 and J is TRBJ2-1, with D uncertain. The ends were cut back, 1 base at V and 7 bases at J, with 5 bases in the middle. This CDR3 contains 12 residues. Germline loops: CDR1 SGHAT, CDR2 FQNNGV. Here the CDR3 DNA reads TGTGCCAGCAGCTTAGTTGCTAATGAGCAGTTCTTC. It yields the protein CASSLVANEQFF.

This clone has only a few counts. A read error may explain this, as a much larger clone is one base away. The chain carries TRBV7-2 and TRBJ2-7, with a possible D match to TRBD1 (5 bases). The ends were cut back, 1 base at V and 2 bases at J, with 9 bases in the middle. The CDR3 covers 14 residues. CDR1 and CDR2 from the germline V gene are SGHTA and FQGNSA. CDR3 residues: CASSLVSGTYEQYF. The CDR3 DNA reads as TGTGCCAGCAGCTTAGTGTCAGGGACCTACGAGCAGTACTTC.